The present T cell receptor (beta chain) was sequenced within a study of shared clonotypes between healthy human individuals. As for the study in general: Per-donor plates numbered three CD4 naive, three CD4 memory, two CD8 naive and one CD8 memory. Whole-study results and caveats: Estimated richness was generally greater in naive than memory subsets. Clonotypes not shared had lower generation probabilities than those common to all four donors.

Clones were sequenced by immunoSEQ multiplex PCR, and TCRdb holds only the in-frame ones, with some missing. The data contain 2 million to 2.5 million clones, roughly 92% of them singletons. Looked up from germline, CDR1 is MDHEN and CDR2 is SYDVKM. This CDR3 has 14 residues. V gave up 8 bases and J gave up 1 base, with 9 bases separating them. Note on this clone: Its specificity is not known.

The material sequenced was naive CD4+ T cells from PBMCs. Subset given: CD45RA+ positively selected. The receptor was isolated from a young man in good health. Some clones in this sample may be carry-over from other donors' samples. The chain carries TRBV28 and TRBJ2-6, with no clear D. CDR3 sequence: CASRYRSGANVLTF. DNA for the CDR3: TGTGCCAGCCGATACAGATCTGGGGCCAACGTCCTGACTTTC.